This entry concerns a single T cell receptor (beta chain). This sample is part of a study of technical replicates of blood from four donors. Using immunoSEQ multiplex PCR, the repertoire was profiled, and TCRdb retains in-frame clones only, with some absent. The sample carries over 50,000 clones, approximately 83% recorded once. The ends lost 5 bases at V and 5 bases at J; junction bases unmatched: 11. The CDR3 is 15 amino acids. Germline CDR1 is SGHTA and CDR2 is FQGNSA. The sequenced material came from PBMCs. The sequence was collected from a human donor in good health. Some clones in this sample may be carry-over from other donors' samples. The chain carries TRBV7-2 and TRBJ2-7; 8 bases agree with TRBD2. The chain's CDR3 is CASSLGWRGAHEQYF. CDR3 DNA sequence: TGTGCCAGCAGCCTCGGCTGGCGGGGGGCCCACGAGCAGTACTTC.